This is a list of T cell receptor beta chains from one sample in a study of blood T cell repertoires in COVID-19. This table comes from immunoSEQ multiplex PCR, and its TCRdb copy is limited to in-frame clones, with some not included. This sample has about 100,000 clones; about 77% occur once, and the top ten carry approximately 30%. The specimen sequenced was peripheral blood. The receptors derive from a man aged 65-85 years with active or convalescent COVID-19. Each CDR3 is given with its conserved first and last residue. D genes are given only for firm matches. Some rows have no size entry. The others give once, few or many, or a class for an expanded clone.

CDR3nt	CDR3aa	d_gene	abundance	v_gene	j_gene
TGTGCTAGCAGCTTAGCGCCTAGCTCCTACAATGAGCAGTTCTTC	CASSLAPSSYNEQFF	NA	NA	TRBV7-7	TRBJ2-1
TGCGCCAGCAGCCAAGATCTTCCGGGACAGGGTTATGGCTACACCTTC	CASSQDLPGQGYGYTF	TRBD1	NA	TRBV4-1	TRBJ1-2
TGTGCCAGCAGCTTAAGAGGTGGGGGCCCAGATACGCAGTATTTT	CASSLRGGGPDTQYF	NA	NA	TRBV7-3	TRBJ2-3
TGTGCCAGCAGTAACGACAGGGGCAAGGGGGAGCTGTTTTTT	CASSNDRGKGELFF	TRBD1	many	TRBV5-6	TRBJ2-2
TGCGCCAGCAGCCCGCGGCGGGAGGCGGGAGATACGCAGTATTTT	CASSPRREAGDTQYF	TRBD2	NA	TRBV4-1	TRBJ2-3
TGTGCCAGCAGCTCAACCGGGACAGGCCGGTTAAACGAGCAGTACTTC	CASSSTGTGRLNEQYF	TRBD1	NA	TRBV11-2	TRBJ2-7
TGCAGCGTTGTGTGGGGGGGACAAATCACACTCGCTAACTATGGCTACACCTTC	CSVVWGGQITLANYGYTF	NA	NA	TRBV29-1	TRBJ1-2
TGTGCCTGGAGTGTTAGCGGGGGAACCTACGAGCAGTACTTC	CAWSVSGGTYEQYF	TRBD2	NA	TRBV30	TRBJ2-7
TGTGCCAGCAGCGTCCACCCAGGGGGCGGCTACGAGCAGTACTTC	CASSVHPGGGYEQYF	TRBD1	NA	TRBV9	TRBJ2-7
TGTGCCAGCAGCTTAGGGGGCGGGTCAGGCACAGATACGCAGTATTTT	CASSLGGGSGTDTQYF	NA	NA	TRBV7-3	TRBJ2-3
TGTGCCAGCAGCTTGAGCTGGTTGGTTGGCGAGCAGTACTTC	CASSLSWLVGEQYF	NA	once	TRBV5-6	TRBJ2-7
TGCGCCAGCAGCCCGAGCGACCCAAGAGGGGGTCAGAACACTGAAGCTTTCTTT	CASSPSDPRGGQNTEAFF	NA	once	TRBV4-1	TRBJ1-1
TGCAGCGTTGTGGGGTTAACTAGCGGGCCACACAGCTCCTACAATGAGCAGTTCTTC	CSVVGLTSGPHSSYNEQFF	TRBD2	NA	TRBV29-1	TRBJ2-1
TGTGCCAGCAGCTTGATGAGGCTCGGGGGCACTGAAGCTTTCTTT	CASSLMRLGGTEAFF	NA	NA	TRBV5-6	TRBJ1-1
TGTGCCAGCTCACCGGGGGTCGGGAGGAGCGAGCAGTACTTC	CASSPGVGRSEQYF	TRBD2	once	TRBV18	TRBJ2-7
TGTGCCTGGAGCGCGGGGGCCCAAGAGACCCAGTACTTC	CAWSAGAQETQYF	NA	NA	TRBV30	TRBJ2-5
TGCGCCAGCTCTCGGGGGTTGCCAGGCGAGCAGTACTTC	CASSRGLPGEQYF	NA	NA	TRBV5-1	TRBJ2-7
TGTGCCTGGAGTCGGGGAGGGGCGGACTCTGGAAACACCATATATTTT	CAWSRGGADSGNTIYF	NA	NA	TRBV30	TRBJ1-3
TGTGCCACCAGTGATCCGACCAGCTCTGGAGACACCATATATTTT	CATSDPTSSGDTIYF	NA	NA	TRBV24-1	TRBJ1-3
TGTGCCAGCAGCTTAGCCTACAGGGGAAAAAACATTCAGTACTTC	CASSLAYRGKNIQYF	TRBD1	few	TRBV7-2	TRBJ2-4
TGTGCCAGTAGTATTCAACAGGGACGGGAGCTGTTTTTT	CASSIQQGRELFF	NA	NA	TRBV19	TRBJ2-2
TGTGCCAGCAGAGGGACAGGGGGCGTCTATGGCTACACCTTC	CASRGTGGVYGYTF	TRBD1	few	TRBV6-5	TRBJ1-2
TGCGCCAGCAGTGATTTGAGCGGGAGGGCGGGCGAGCAGTACTTC	CASSDLSGRAGEQYF	TRBD2	NA	TRBV10-2	TRBJ2-7
TGTGCCAGCAGCTCCCCCACCGGAGCTAGCACAGATACGCAGTATTTT	CASSSPTGASTDTQYF	NA	NA	TRBV11-2	TRBJ2-3
TGTGCCAGCAGCTCAGGGTTTCCTAATGAAAAACTGTTTTTT	CASSSGFPNEKLFF	NA	once	TRBV7-9	TRBJ1-4
TGTGCCAGCAGTAAGCGACAGGGGGGGGAGCAGTACTTC	CASSKRQGGEQYF	TRBD1	NA	TRBV6-6	TRBJ2-7
TGCGCCAGCAGCCCGACCTCTAGCGGTCTAGCCAAAAACATTCAGTACTTC	CASSPTSSGLAKNIQYF	TRBD2	NA	TRBV5-1	TRBJ2-4
TGTGCCAGCAGCTCGAGCGGGCCTTACGAGCAGTACTTC	CASSSSGPYEQYF	NA	NA	TRBV7-2	TRBJ2-7
TGTGCCAGCAGCTGGCAGGGATCTCCGACCGGGGAGCTGTTTTTT	CASSWQGSPTGELFF	NA	many	TRBV5-5	TRBJ2-2
TGTGCCAGCAGCCTACAGATTCCCAATGAGCAGTTCTTC	CASSLQIPNEQFF	NA	NA	TRBV28	TRBJ2-1
TGTGCCAGCAGACCCCGGATGTCCGCCCCGCGCGGTGGCTACACCTTC	CASRPRMSAPRGGYTF	NA	NA	TRBV28	TRBJ1-2
TGTGCCAGCAGATGGCGTGCGACAGGGGACGAGCAGTACTTC	CASRWRATGDEQYF	TRBD1	NA	TRBV13	TRBJ2-7
TGTGCCAGCAGTGCAGGGCACGGAACTGAAGCTTTCTTT	CASSAGHGTEAFF	NA	once	TRBV25-1	TRBJ1-1
TGTGCCAGCAGCTCACGATCAGCGGGGGGCATGTACACTGAAGCTTTCTTT	CASSSRSAGGMYTEAFF	NA	NA	TRBV6-2/TRBV6-3	TRBJ1-1
TGTGCCAGCAGCTTACTGCAGGGGGCCAACAGCTCTGGAAACACCATATATTTT	CASSLLQGANSSGNTIYF	TRBD1	NA	TRBV11-3	TRBJ1-3
TGTGCCAGCACCCGGCGTAGGAGCGACCAAGAGACCCAGTACTTC	CASTRRRSDQETQYF	NA	NA	TRBV6-6	TRBJ2-5
TGTGCCAGCTCGTCCAATGGGGCGAACACTGAAGCTTTCTTT	CASSSNGANTEAFF	NA	few	TRBV3-1/TRBV3-2	TRBJ1-1
TGTGCCAGCAGCCAATTCGGGGGTGGCTATGGCTACACCTTC	CASSQFGGGYGYTF	NA	NA	TRBV3-1/TRBV3-2	TRBJ1-2
TGCAGTGCTAGTAGGTCAGGGGTTGGGCCCTTCCAGCCCCAGCATTTT	CSASRSGVGPFQPQHF	NA	NA	TRBV20-1	TRBJ1-5
TGCGCCAGCAGTGATCAGGGGTGGGACACTGAAGCTTTCTTT	CASSDQGWDTEAFF	NA	once	TRBV10-2	TRBJ1-1
TGCGCCAGCAGCCAGGGGGGACTAGCGCCCCAAGAGACCCAGTACTTC	CASSQGGLAPQETQYF	TRBD2	NA	TRBV4-1	TRBJ2-5
TGTGCCACCAGCAGAGATCCCTCACTAGCGGGAGCGGTCAATGAGCAGTTCTTC	CATSRDPSLAGAVNEQFF	TRBD2	NA	TRBV15	TRBJ2-1
TGTGCCAGCTCACCACCCTTAGCGGGGGGCTCCTACAATGAGCAGTTCTTC	CASSPPLAGGSYNEQFF	TRBD2	NA	TRBV18	TRBJ2-1
TGTGCCAGCAACCCGGGACTAGCGGGGGCACAGTACTTC	CASNPGLAGAQYF	TRBD2	NA	TRBV12-3/TRBV12-4	TRBJ2-4
TGTGCCAGCAGCCCCCCCCGGGCTAGCGGGGAAGAGACCCAGTACTTC	CASSPPRASGEETQYF	TRBD2	NA	TRBV7-2	TRBJ2-5
TGCGCCAGCAGCGGGACAGAGGCTGGGGCCAACGTCCTGACTTTC	CASSGTEAGANVLTF	TRBD1	NA	TRBV5-1	TRBJ2-6
TGTGCCAGCAGCGCACCGGGACTAGCGGCCGACATTGGAGAGACCCAGTACTTC	CASSAPGLAADIGETQYF	TRBD2	NA	TRBV5-6	TRBJ2-5
TGTGCCACCCTCAGCTCGGGGGAGCAGTACTTC	CATLSSGEQYF	NA	NA	TRBV6-6	TRBJ2-7